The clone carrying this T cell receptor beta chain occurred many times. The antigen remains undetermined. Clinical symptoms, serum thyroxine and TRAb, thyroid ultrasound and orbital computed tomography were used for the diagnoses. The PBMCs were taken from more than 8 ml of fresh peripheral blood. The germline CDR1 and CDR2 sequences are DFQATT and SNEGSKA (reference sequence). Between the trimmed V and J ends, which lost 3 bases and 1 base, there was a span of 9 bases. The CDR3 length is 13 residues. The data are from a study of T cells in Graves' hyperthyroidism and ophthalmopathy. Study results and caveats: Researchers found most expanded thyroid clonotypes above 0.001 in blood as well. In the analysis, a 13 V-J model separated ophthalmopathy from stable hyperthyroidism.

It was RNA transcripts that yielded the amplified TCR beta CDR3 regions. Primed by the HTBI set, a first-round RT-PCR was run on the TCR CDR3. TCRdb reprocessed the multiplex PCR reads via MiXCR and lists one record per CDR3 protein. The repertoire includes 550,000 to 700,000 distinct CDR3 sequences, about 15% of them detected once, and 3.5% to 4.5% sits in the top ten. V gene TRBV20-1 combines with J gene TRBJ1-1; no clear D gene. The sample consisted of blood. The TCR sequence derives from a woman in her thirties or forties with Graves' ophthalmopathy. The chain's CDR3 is CSASEEWNTEAFF. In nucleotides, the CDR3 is TGCAGTGCTAGTGAGGAATGGAACACTGAAGCTTTCTTT.